The 21 T cell receptor beta chains given below trace back to one sample, sequenced in a study of blood T cell repertoires in COVID-19. Sequencing was performed with immunoSEQ multiplex PCR; in TCRdb, only in-frame clones are kept and a portion is missing. The sample lists over 400,000 clones, 85% to 90% occurring once. Sequenced input: peripheral blood. These receptor sequences come from a woman in her forties or fifties with COVID-19, enrolled during active disease.

This clone was counted a few times. The chain has TRBV7-9 and TRBJ1-6; 8 bases line up with TRBD1. Per the germline V gene, CDR1 is SEHNR and CDR2 is FQNEAQ (reference sequence). This CDR3 has 18 residues. The trim removed 3 bases at V and 0 bases at J, leaving 7 bases unmatched. The CDR3 region is CASSFKQGASSYNSPLHF. CDR3 DNA sequence: TGTGCCAGCAGCTTTAAGCAGGGGGCGAGCTCCTATAATTCACCCCTCCACTTT. The variable domain in full, completed from reference TRBV7-9 and TRBJ1-6, reads DTGVSQNPRHKITKRGQNVTFRCDPISEHNRLYWYRQTLGQGPEFLTYFQNEAQLEKSRLLSDRFSAERPKGSFSTLEIQRTEQGDSAMYLCASSFKQGASSYNSPLHFGNGTRLTVT.

CDR3 sequence reads: CASRVAGGRGELFF. As DNA, the CDR3 is TGTGCCAGCAGGGTAGCGGGGGGCCGCGGGGAGCTGTTTTTT. This chain joins TRBV6-5 and TRBJ2-2; 10 bases match TRBD2. Germline CDR1 reads MNHEY; CDR2 reads SVGAGI. The CDR3 has 14 residues. V was clipped by 6 bases and J by 7 bases; unmatched bases: 5.

The genes are TRBV27 and TRBJ2-7, with TRBD2 matching 7 bases. In germline, CDR1 is MNHEY, CDR2 SMNVEV (reference sequence). CDR3 length: 13 amino acids. J gave up 5 bases and V 3 bases, and 4 bases lay outside the gene matches. In nucleotides, the CDR3 is TGTGCCAGCAGTTTGGGAGGGCTCGACGAGCAGTACTTC. Residues: CASSLGGLDEQYF.

The chain has TRBV6-1 and TRBJ1-3; no firm D call. The germline V gene encodes CDR1 MNHNS and CDR2 SASEGT. The ends were cut back, 2 bases at V and 0 bases at J, with 11 bases in the middle. This CDR3 spans 16 amino acids. CDR3 DNA sequence: TGTGCCAGCAGTGAACTTAGGGAGAGCTCTGGAAACACCATATATTTT. Amino acids: CASSELRESSGNTIYF.

The V gene is TRBV12-3 or TRBV12-4, the J gene TRBJ1-2; TRBD1 aligns across 7 bases. CDR3 length: 13 amino acids. The trim removed 3 bases at V and 3 bases at J, leaving 1 base unmatched. The CDR3 loop reads CASSFDRDYGYTF. In DNA, the CDR3 is TGTGCCAGCAGTTTCGACAGGGACTATGGCTACACCTTC.

This chain connects TRBV28 to TRBJ1-3; 7 nucleotides match TRBD1. The junction had 6 bases not matched to a gene; V was cut back by 5 bases and J by 2 bases. This CDR3 spans 15 amino acids. The V gene's germline CDR1 is MDHEN and CDR2 SYDVKM. DNA for the CDR3: TGTGCCAGCAGTCCGATGACAGGGCCTGGAAACACCATATATTTT. This sequence encodes CASSPMTGPGNTIYF.

The chain combines TRBV19 with TRBJ2-6, with 10 bases matching TRBD2. Germline CDR1 is LNHDA and CDR2 is SQIVND (reference sequence). The V gene end was trimmed by 5 bases and the J gene end by 0 bases; junction bases not matched to a gene: 1. This CDR3 is built from 16 residues. CDR3 protein: CASSRTSGSGANVLTF. The DNA for the CDR3 is TGTGCCAGTAGTCGGACTAGCGGCTCTGGGGCCAACGTCCTGACTTTC.

This clone was observed a single time. This chain connects TRBV10-1 to TRBJ2-5; D is perhaps TRBD2 (5 bases). The germline V and J ends were trimmed by 3 bases and 5 bases, with 16 bases remaining between them. The CDR3 is made up of 15 amino acids. The germline gives CDR1 WNHNN, CDR2 SYGVQD (reference sequence). CDR3 nucleotide sequence: TGCGCCAGCAGTGATTCAGACCCCCGGAGGGAGACCCAGTACTTC. It codes for CASSDSDPRRETQYF.

Regarding this clone: This sample also contains other DNA sequences that code for the same CDR3. This chain connects TRBV30 to TRBJ1-2, with D perhaps TRBD1 (5 bases). The germline V and J ends were trimmed by 1 base and 2 bases, with 5 bases remaining between them. This CDR3 contains 12 residues. Germline V gene sequence: CDR1 GTSNPN, CDR2 SVGIG (reference sequence). The CDR3 region has the DNA TGTGCCTGGAGTGGACAGAACTATGGCTACACCTTC. Its translation: CAWSGQNYGYTF.

The J gene is TRBJ1-2, the V gene TRBV10-3; 7 nucleotides agree with TRBD1. The CDR3 totals 17 residues. With V trimmed by 6 bases and J by 2 bases, 15 bases remained unmatched. Germline V gene sequence: CDR1 ENHRY, CDR2 SYGVKD. This chain's CDR3 is CAIRGPADRRLNYGYTF. The CDR3 coding sequence is TGTGCCATCAGGGGCCCAGCGGACAGGCGATTAAACTATGGCTACACCTTC.

This clone was seen only a few times. The V gene is TRBV10-3, the J gene TRBJ1-1, with D tentatively TRBD1 (6 bases). Germline V gene sequence: CDR1 ENHRY, CDR2 SYGVKD. V was shortened by 10 bases and J by 1 base, with 13 bases between the two germline ends. The CDR3 sequence is 13 residues long. In nucleotides, the CDR3 is TGTGCCACCAACAGGGAGGGGAACACTGAAGCTTTCTTT. It translates to CATNREGNTEAFF.

The rearrangement uses TRBV29-1 and TRBJ1-1, with no clear D. V was clipped by 1 base and J by 4 bases, with 10 bases between them. The CDR3 sequence is 13 residues long. CDR1 and CDR2 from the germline V gene are SQVTM and ANQGSEA. For the CDR3, the DNA is TGCAGCGTTGAAGGGGCTCTTAGCACTGAAGCTTTCTTT. Residues: CSVEGALSTEAFF.

CDR3 in DNA: TGTGCCAGCAGTTTAATGGCAGGATTCGACGAGCAGTACTTC. Amino acids: CASSLMAGFDEQYF. This chain joins TRBV27 and TRBJ2-7; D is uncertain. The germline CDR1 and CDR2 sequences are MNHEY and SMNVEV (reference sequence). V lost 2 bases and J 5 bases, leaving 13 bases between the germline ends. This CDR3 contains 14 residues.

The rearrangement joins TRBV5-6 to TRBJ2-5; weak D call: TRBD2 (6 bases). The CDR3 runs 16 residues. The V and J ends lost 4 bases and 5 bases respectively, with 21 bases between them. Looked up from germline, CDR1 is SGHDT and CDR2 is YYEEEE. The CDR3 loop is CASSLGTDSGGETQYF. CDR3 nucleotide sequence: TGTGCCAGCAGCCTCGGGACCGATAGCGGCGGGGAGACCCAGTACTTC.

The V call is TRBV29-1, the J call TRBJ1-3; D ambiguous. Germline CDR1 is SQVTM and CDR2 is ANQGSEA. CDR3 length: 11 residues. Trimming took off 1 base at V and 4 bases at J, with 2 bases between the two ends. CDR3: CSVEVGNTIYF. The DNA of the CDR3 is TGCAGCGTTGAAGTAGGAAACACCATATATTTT.

V gene TRBV30 combines with J gene TRBJ1-1, with a tentative D call TRBD1 (6 bases). V lost 2 bases and J 7 bases, leaving 8 bases between the germline ends. This CDR3 has 11 amino acids. Germline V gives CDR1 GTSNPN, CDR2 SVGIG (reference sequence). This CDR3 is CAWSPGHEAFF. For the CDR3, the DNA is TGTGCCTGGAGTCCGGGACATGAAGCTTTCTTT.

V and J are TRBV28 and TRBJ2-6, with a tentative D call TRBD2 (6 bases). This CDR3 is built from 15 residues. Between the trimmed V and J ends, which lost 5 bases and 3 bases, there was a span of 11 bases. CDR1 is MDHEN, CDR2 SYDVKM, per germline. This chain's CDR3 is CASSTGSSGANVLTF. Written as DNA, the CDR3 is TGTGCCAGCAGTACCGGGAGTAGTGGGGCCAACGTCCTGACTTTC.

The chain combines TRBV10-3 with TRBJ1-3; maybe TRBD1 (5 bases). V dropped 6 bases and J dropped 0 bases, with 9 bases sitting between them. Germline V CDR1 and CDR2: ENHRY, SYGVKD. This CDR3 contains 14 residues. The CDR3: CAIRPGNSGNTIYF. CDR3 bases: TGTGCCATCAGGCCAGGGAACTCTGGAAACACCATATATTTT.

This chain connects TRBV6-6 to TRBJ1-4; no clear D gene. The CDR3 totals 12 residues. Trimming stripped 11 bases from V and 2 bases from J, with 9 bases between. CDR1 and CDR2 from the germline V gene are MNHNY and SVGAGI (reference sequence). The CDR3 coding sequence is TGTGCCTACCGAGGGACTAATGAAAAACTGTTTTTT. Protein sequence: CAYRGTNEKLFF.

The chain has TRBV4-1 and TRBJ1-5, with 7 bases lining up with TRBD1. The CDR3 spans 16 residues. CDR1 is MGHRA and CDR2 is YSYEKL in the germline V gene. V gave up 2 bases and J gave up 1 base; unmatched junction bases: 5. CDR3 coding DNA: TGCGCCAGCAGCCAACCAAGACAGGGAAGCAATCAGCCCCAGCATTTT. Its translation is CASSQPRQGSNQPQHF.

The chain employs TRBV9 and TRBJ2-7; tentatively, D is TRBD2 (7 bases). The germline gives CDR1 SGDLS, CDR2 YYNGEE. V dropped 4 bases and J dropped 6 bases, with 11 bases sitting between them. CDR3 length equals 12 residues. The DNA for the CDR3 is TGTGCCAGCAGCTCAAGGGGGGGCGAGCAGTACTTC. This encodes CASSSRGGEQYF.